These T cell receptor beta chains were read from a single sample in a study of shared clonotypes between healthy human individuals. The table came from immunoSEQ multiplex PCR; TCRdb's copy has only in-frame clones and leaves some out. The sample shows approximately 740,000 clones, 80% to 95% of them seen only once. The sequencing input was naive CD8+ T cells sorted from blood. These TCRs come from a man aged 25 to 40 in good health. Each CDR3 is given with its conserved first and last residue. D genes are given only for firm matches. Size values are once, few and many counts, or a class for expanded clones, and some rows have none.

clone_size	d_call	v_call	j_call	cdr3_aa	cdr3_nt
NA	NA	TRBV6-6	TRBJ2-7	CASSPFSRDEQYF	TGTGCCAGCAGTCCTTTCAGCAGGGACGAGCAGTACTTC
NA	NA	TRBV2	TRBJ1-1	CASPLPVGEGTEAFF	TGTGCCAGCCCACTCCCGGTGGGAGAGGGCACTGAAGCTTTCTTT
NA	NA	TRBV29-1	TRBJ1-2	CSVEDRSGYTF	TGCAGCGTTGAAGATCGCAGCGGCTACACCTTC
NA	NA	TRBV28	TRBJ1-4	CASSLSTGFGRLFF	TGTGCCAGCAGTTTATCGACAGGTTTTGGGCGACTGTTTTTT
NA	TRBD2	TRBV27	TRBJ2-1	CASRNSGRISYNEQFF	TGTGCCAGCAGAAATAGCGGGAGAATCTCCTACAATGAGCAGTTCTTC
few	TRBD1	TRBV28	TRBJ1-4	CASSLQRTGQGLQKLFF	TGTGCCAGCAGTCTACAACGAACCGGACAGGGACTGCAGAAACTGTTTTTT
NA	NA	TRBV6-1	TRBJ1-3	CASSIGETGNTIYF	TGTGCCAGCAGTATCGGGGAAACTGGAAACACCATATATTTT
few	TRBD2	TRBV4-1	TRBJ2-1	CASSQDGAGVGYNEQFF	TGCGCCAGCAGCCAAGATGGGGCGGGAGTGGGGTACAATGAGCAGTTCTTC
once	NA	TRBV7-8	TRBJ2-7	CASSLRGTTYEQYF	TGTGCCAGCAGCTTACGAGGGACAACCTACGAGCAGTACTTC
NA	TRBD2	TRBV10-1	TRBJ2-1	CASREGTSGMRSYNEQFF	TGCGCCAGCAGGGAGGGGACTAGCGGGATGAGGTCCTACAATGAGCAGTTCTTC
NA	TRBD2	TRBV28	TRBJ2-2	CASSPPPGAGGPSGELFF	TGTGCCAGCAGTCCCCCGCCGGGAGCGGGAGGGCCTAGCGGGGAGCTGTTTTTT